Listed below are T cell receptor beta chains from one sample, sequenced in a study of T cell changes during pregnancy in multiple sclerosis. Clones were read by immunoSEQ multiplex PCR, and TCRdb kept only the in-frame ones, dropping some. Found here are about 75,000 clones, 85% to 95% of them singletons; the top ten hold more than 0.12%. This specimen consisted of CD4+ T cells from peripheral blood mononuclear cells, obtained after pregnancy. The receptors stem from a female donor with multiple sclerosis, enrolled in a pregnancy study. The CDR3 runs from the conserved cysteine through the conserved F or W. The D gene is left open where the match is weak. Clone sizes are given selectively: once, few, many, or a class where the clone is expanded.

v_call	clone_size	cdr3_length	j_call	d_call	cdr3_nt	cdr3_aa
TRBV4-1	.	15	TRBJ2-3	.	TGCGCCAGCAGCCAAGGGGGCGGGATGAAGGATACGCAGTATTTT	CASSQGGGMKDTQYF
TRBV6-6	.	16	TRBJ1-5	.	TGTGCCAGCAGTTACGGTTCCGGGGATAGCAATCAGCCCCAGCATTTT	CASSYGSGDSNQPQHF
TRBV21-1	.	13	TRBJ1-4	.	TGTGCCAGCCGGGCAGGGGCGGATGAAAAACTGTTTTTT	CASRAGADEKLFF
TRBV10-3	few	13	TRBJ2-3	.	TGTGCCATCAGGGTGGGAGGCACAGATACGCAGTATTTT	CAIRVGGTDTQYF
TRBV1	once	17	TRBJ2-7	.	TGCACCAGCAGCCATACCCTCCGTGAAGGAGAGAGGAACGAGCAGTACTTC	CTSSHTLREGERNEQYF
TRBV30	.	16	TRBJ2-7	TRBD2	TGTGCCTGGAAAAAGCGGGAGGGCCTCGGCTCCTACGAGCAGTACTTC	CAWKKREGLGSYEQYF
TRBV4-1	.	18	TRBJ2-4	.	TGCGCCAGCAGCCAAGAACCCCCTGGTCCAGGGGCTAAAAACATTCAGTACTTC	CASSQEPPGPGAKNIQYF
TRBV5-4	.	14	TRBJ2-2	.	TGTGCCAGCAGCTTAACGGGGCGGGGCGGGGAGCTGTTTTTT	CASSLTGRGGELFF
TRBV23-1	few	14	TRBJ2-7	.	TGCGCCAGCGCTGCGACACAATCCAGGTACGAGCAGTACTTC	CASAATQSRYEQYF
TRBV7-6	.	15	TRBJ2-1	.	TGTGCCAGCAGCCACCGGGATGCCCACTACAATGAGCAGTTCTTC	CASSHRDAHYNEQFF
TRBV28	.	16	TRBJ1-4	TRBD1	TGTGCCAGCAGCGCCTCCGGGACAGGGGTTAATGAAAAACTGTTTTTT	CASSASGTGVNEKLFF
TRBV2	.	13	TRBJ1-2	TRBD1	TGTGCCAGCAGTGAGGGACAGGGCTATGGCTACACCTTC	CASSEGQGYGYTF
TRBV4-2	.	18	TRBJ2-1	TRBD2	TGTGCCAGCAGCCAAGATTTTAGCGGGCCTAGCTCCTACAATGAGCAGTTCTTC	CASSQDFSGPSSYNEQFF
TRBV7-9	.	13	TRBJ2-7	.	TGTGCCAGCAGCTTGGACAAGCCATACGAGCAGTACTTC	CASSLDKPYEQYF
TRBV4-2	few	16	TRBJ2-5	TRBD2	TGTGCCAGCAGCCACAGACTAGCGGGCCGCCAAGAGACCCAGTACTTC	CASSHRLAGRQETQYF
TRBV6-1	.	13	TRBJ2-7	.	TGTGCCAGCAGTTCCCTTCGGGACTCCGAGCAGTACTTC	CASSSLRDSEQYF
TRBV25-1	.	12	TRBJ1-2	.	TGTGCCAGCACCAACAGGGCTAACGGCTACACCTTC	CASTNRANGYTF
TRBV20-1	.	11	TRBJ2-7	.	TGCAGTGCTAGAGGGGGGCGGGAGCAGTACTTC	CSARGGREQYF
TRBV11-2	.	15	TRBJ2-7	TRBD1	TGTGCCAGCAGCGCGCGGGGACAGGTTCACTACGAGCAGTACTTC	CASSARGQVHYEQYF
TRBV4-1	.	19	TRBJ2-6	.	TGCGCCAGCAGCCAAGAAGGGGGGGGCAGGGTCGATGGGGCCAACGTCCTGACTTTC	CASSQEGGGRVDGANVLTF
TRBV7-8	.	15	TRBJ2-1	TRBD2	TGTGCCAGCAGCTTAGTTCTAGCGGGAGTCGATGAGCAGTTCTTC	CASSLVLAGVDEQFF
TRBV5-1	few	13	TRBJ2-1	.	TGCGCCAGCAGCTTGGCACGGCGGGGAGAGCAGTTCTTC	CASSLARRGEQFF
TRBV5-6	.	15	TRBJ1-1	.	TGTGCCAGCAGCCCCGGGGGGGGGTTCGACACTGAAGCTTTCTTT	CASSPGGGFDTEAFF
TRBV7-2	.	15	TRBJ2-2	TRBD1	TGTGCCAGCAGCCCGCGGACAGGGAGCACCGGGGAGCTGTTTTTT	CASSPRTGSTGELFF
TRBV4-3	.	15	TRBJ1-1	.	TGCGCCAGCAGCCAAGAGGCGGTTGCGAACACTGAAGCTTTCTTT	CASSQEAVANTEAFF
TRBV5-6	.	16	TRBJ2-2	TRBD1	TGTGCCAGCAGGTACGGGACAGGGAAGAACACCGGGGAGCTGTTTTTT	CASRYGTGKNTGELFF
TRBV19	few	15	TRBJ2-5	.	TGTGCCAGTAGTATAAGCCAGGGCCATCAAGAGACCCAGTACTTC	CASSISQGHQETQYF
TRBV6-5	.	15	TRBJ2-7	TRBD1	TGTGCCAGCAGTTACGAGGGACAGGGGGCAGACGAGCAGTACTTC	CASSYEGQGADEQYF
TRBV9	.	15	TRBJ1-2	.	TGTGCCAGCAGCGGCCGGGACGGGGGGCCCTATGGCTACACCTTC	CASSGRDGGPYGYTF
TRBV11-2	.	16	TRBJ2-2	TRBD2	TGTGCCAGCAGCGAAAGAGCGGGGACGAACACCGGGGAGCTGTTTTTT	CASSERAGTNTGELFF
TRBV5-4	once	14	TRBJ2-3	.	TGTGCCAGCAGCTTGAACCCGGTCACAGATACGCAGTATTTT	CASSLNPVTDTQYF
TRBV28	.	14	TRBJ2-4	.	TGTGCCAGCAGTTTTGCACAGGCCGAAAACATTCAGTACTTC	CASSFAQAENIQYF
TRBV29-1	.	15	TRBJ2-7	TRBD2	TGCAGCGTTGAAAAAGGGGCTAGCGGGGCCTACGAGCAGTACTTC	CSVEKGASGAYEQYF
TRBV29-1	.	18	TRBJ2-1	TRBD2	TGCAGCGTCGAACCATCCACTCCGCGGGAGGGTTCCTACAATGAGCAGTTCTTC	CSVEPSTPREGSYNEQFF
TRBV21-1	.	13	TRBJ2-5	.	TGTGCCAGAGGACTAGCGGGAGAAGAGACCCAGTACTTC	CARGLAGEETQYF
TRBV7-2	.	15	TRBJ2-3	TRBD2	TGTGCCAGCAGCCCGACTAGCGGGGGGGGGACCACGCAGTATTTT	CASSPTSGGGTTQYF
TRBV30	.	14	TRBJ1-4	TRBD1	TGTGCCTGGAGTGTTGGGACAGGGGAGGAAAAACTGTTTTTT	CAWSVGTGEEKLFF
TRBV2	.	15	TRBJ2-7	TRBD2	TGTGCCAGCAGTGGCGGGACTAGTCGGTCCTACGAGCAGTACTTC	CASSGGTSRSYEQYF
TRBV5-1	.	15	TRBJ2-7	TRBD2	TGCGCCAGCAGCCCGGGACTAGCGGGCGGCTACGAGCAGTACTTC	CASSPGLAGGYEQYF
TRBV7-2	.	14	TRBJ2-1	TRBD1	TGTGCCAGCGGGGCAAAACAGGGGCTGAATGAGCAGTTCTTC	CASGAKQGLNEQFF
TRBV15	.	13	TRBJ2-7	TRBD1	TGTGCCACCAGCCGGACAGGTTTGTACGAGCAGTACTTC	CATSRTGLYEQYF
TRBV19	.	17	TRBJ1-2	.	TGTGCCAGTAGTGTCAATTATTGGGAGGCAGCTAACTATGGCTACACCTTC	CASSVNYWEAANYGYTF
TRBV5-4	.	15	TRBJ2-3	TRBD1	TGTGCCAGCAGCTTGGCGGGCAGGGGGCCAGATACGCAGTATTTT	CASSLAGRGPDTQYF
TRBV9	.	15	TRBJ2-1	TRBD2	TGTGCCAGCAGCGTAGGGACTAGCGGTTACAATGAGCAGTTCTTC	CASSVGTSGYNEQFF
TRBV5-5	.	15	TRBJ2-5	TRBD2	TGTGCCAGCAGCAAGACTAGCGGGGTCGCAGGGACCCAGTACTTC	CASSKTSGVAGTQYF
TRBV19	.	16	TRBJ2-1	TRBD2	TGTGCCAGTAGTATAGAGAGCGGGAGGGTATTCAATGAGCAGTTCTTC	CASSIESGRVFNEQFF
TRBV4-2	.	18	TRBJ2-2	TRBD2	TGTGCCAGCAGCCAAGAAAGTGGGCTAGCGGGGTACACCGGGGAGCTGTTTTTT	CASSQESGLAGYTGELFF
TRBV28	.	16	TRBJ2-5	TRBD2	TGTGCCAGCAGTACCCGGTTCGGAGCGGGAATGGAGACCCAGTACTTC	CASSTRFGAGMETQYF
TRBV19	.	15	TRBJ1-2	TRBD1	TGTGCCAGTAGTGTCCCGGGACAGGGTTACTATGGCTACACCTTC	CASSVPGQGYYGYTF
TRBV7-2	.	16	TRBJ1-5	TRBD1	TGTGCCAGCAGCTTAGCCGGGACAGTTAGCAATCAGCCCCAGCATTTT	CASSLAGTVSNQPQHF